Following are 5 T cell receptor beta chains from one sample sequenced in a study of cytomegalovirus exposure and HLA in healthy donors. Primers for the PCR totalled 60 Vbeta and 13 Jbeta. TCRdb's table, derived via immunoSEQ multiplex PCR, lists solely in-frame clones and lacks some. Counted here are roughly 150,000 clones, around 74% occurring once; the ten biggest clones make up approximately 2.3%. Sequenced: PBMCs. The receptors shown here come from a female donor in good health and CMV-seronegative.

The chain employs TRBV14 and TRBJ2-3; 10 nucleotides align to TRBD2. Looked up from germline, CDR1 is SGHDN and CDR2 is FVKESK. The CDR3 loop spans 15 amino acids. The ends lost 1 base at V and 3 bases at J; junction bases unmatched: 1. CDR3 amino acids: CASSQALAGTDTQYF. CDR3 DNA: TGTGCCAGCAGCCAAGCACTAGCGGGAACAGATACGCAGTATTTT.

The V gene is TRBV7-3, the J gene TRBJ2-2; TRBD2 is a possible D gene (6 bases). V lost 4 bases to trimming and J lost 2 bases, with 17 bases between them. Per the germline V gene, CDR1 is SGHTA and CDR2 is FQGTGA. The CDR3 consists of 17 residues. The CDR3 region is CASSSQPPGLNTGELFF. For the CDR3, the DNA is TGTGCCAGCAGCTCCCAACCTCCGGGACTTAACACCGGGGAGCTGTTTTTT.

This sequence joins TRBV7-2 and TRBJ2-3; 12 nucleotides line up with TRBD2. This CDR3 contains 18 residues. V lost 0 bases, J lost 7 bases, and 11 bases stayed unmatched. Germline V CDR1 and CDR2: SGHTA, FQGNSA. Here the CDR3 DNA reads TGTGCCAGCAGCTTAGCATCCCTAGCGGGGGGGCATGGAAATACGCAGTATTTT. As protein: CASSLASLAGGHGNTQYF.

The V call is TRBV29-1, the J call TRBJ1-2; maybe TRBD1 (6 bases). The CDR3 loop spans 14 amino acids. Germline V lookup: CDR1 SQVTM, CDR2 ANQGSEA. V gave up 6 bases and J gave up 7 bases, with 21 bases separating them. The DNA of the CDR3 is TGCAGCGTCCCGGACGGGTCAGGGGAGGGTGGCTACACCTTC. Protein: CSVPDGSGEGGYTF.

The CDR3 DNA reads TGTGCCAGTAGTATGATGGGGAGCGGACAGCCCCAGCATTTT. It codes for CASSMMGSGQPQHF. This chain connects TRBV19 to TRBJ1-5; D not resolved. V lost 3 bases to trimming and J lost 7 bases, with 13 bases between them. Germline V lookup: CDR1 LNHDA, CDR2 SQIVND (reference sequence). The CDR3 is 14 residues long.